The rows below give T cell receptor beta chains drawn from one sample of a study of shared clonotypes between healthy human individuals. Clones were read by immunoSEQ multiplex PCR, and TCRdb kept only the in-frame ones, dropping some. The sample lists about 2.4 million clones; more than 80% were seen once. Sequencing was carried out using naive CD4+ T cells sorted from blood. Source of these receptors: a man in his late teens or twenties in good health. CDR3s include the opening cysteine and the closing phenylalanine or tryptophan. D genes are given only for firm matches. Size is stated for part of the rows, as once, few or many counts, or as a class when the clone is expanded.

>TRBD2|once|TRBJ2-3|TRBV19
TGTGCCAGTAGTATTCTGGCTAGCGGGGGCACAGATACGCAGTATTTT
CASSILASGGTDTQYF
>TRBD1|.|TRBJ1-4|TRBV30
TGTGCCTGGAGCGGACAGGCGGGGGAAAAACTGTTTTTT
CAWSGQAGEKLFF
>TRBD2|once|TRBJ2-1|TRBV5-1
TGCGCCAGCAGCCCCCGCTCAGGACTAGCGCTGTACAATGAGCAGTTCTTC
CASSPRSGLALYNEQFF
>.|.|TRBJ2-3|TRBV19
TGTGCCAGTAGTCCCCGCCGGGGACCGCCCATCACAGATACGCAGTATTTT
CASSPRRGPPITDTQYF
>TRBD1|.|TRBJ1-2|TRBV27
TGTGCCAGCAGTGAGAGAGGGGGCGCGAATGGCTACACCTTC
CASSERGGANGYTF
>.|.|TRBJ2-3|TRBV6-1
TGTGCCAGCAGTGAAGCGCTTAGCGCCGATACGCAGTATTTT
CASSEALSADTQYF
>.|.|TRBJ1-2|TRBV27
TGTGCCAGCAGTCCACCGTCGGGTGGCTACACCTTC
CASSPPSGGYTF
>.|.|TRBJ2-7|TRBV6-1
TGTGCCAGCAGTCACAGGGCCCCCTACGAGCAGTACTTC
CASSHRAPYEQYF
>TRBD1|once|TRBJ2-7|TRBV29-1
TGCAGCGTTGTGGGCAGGGGGACGATAGAGCAGTACTTC
CSVVGRGTIEQYF
>TRBD2|once|TRBJ2-7|TRBV15
TGTGCCACCAGCAGCGATGGGACTAGCGGGAGTACTCTGTACTTC
CATSSDGTSGSTLYF
>.|.|TRBJ2-5|TRBV23-1
TGCGCCAGCAGTCCTCTGGCAGGGGCCCGAGAGACCCAGTACTTC
CASSPLAGARETQYF
>.|.|TRBJ2-7|TRBV2
TGTGCCAGCAGTGTAAACGAAGCGACCTACGAGCAGTACTTC
CASSVNEATYEQYF
>.|few|TRBJ1-2|TRBV6-1
TGTGCCAGCAGTGAGGGGAACTGGGGCTACACCTTC
CASSEGNWGYTF
>.|.|TRBJ2-3|TRBV5-1
TGCGCCAGCAGCTTGGTGGCGGGTGCCCACACAGATACGCAGTATTTT
CASSLVAGAHTDTQYF
>.|.|TRBJ2-1|TRBV7-9
TGTGCCAGCAGCTCTACCGGGCCCCTCGATGAGCAGTTCTTC
CASSSTGPLDEQFF
>TRBD1|.|TRBJ1-4|TRBV2
TGTGCCAGCCAAACGTCTATACAGGGGGCTGAAAAACTGTTTTTT
CASQTSIQGAEKLFF
>.|.|TRBJ2-7|TRBV29-1
TGCAGCGTTGAACCCTCCGGGGGGCACCGAGAATCCTACGAGCAGTACTTC
CSVEPSGGHRESYEQYF
>TRBD1|few|TRBJ2-7|TRBV4-3
TGCGCCAGCAGCGGGGACAGGACCTACGAGCAGTACTTC
CASSGDRTYEQYF
>.|.|TRBJ2-1|TRBV6-1
TGTGCCAGCAGTGAAGTGGGACCGGAGCAGTTCTTC
CASSEVGPEQFF
>TRBD2|.|TRBJ2-1|TRBV4-3
TGCGCCAGCAGCCAAGATATCCAGACTAGCGGCAATGAGCAGTTCTTC
CASSQDIQTSGNEQFF
>TRBD2|.|TRBJ2-3|TRBV4-2
TGTGCCAGCAGCCAAAAAGCGGGGGCAGATACGCAGTATTTT
CASSQKAGADTQYF
>TRBD1|.|TRBJ2-5|TRBV15
TGTGCCACCAGCATGGACAGGGCAAAGGAGACCCAGTACTTC
CATSMDRAKETQYF
>.|.|TRBJ2-5|TRBV18
TGTGCCAGTTCCGCTGGGGAGCAAGAGACCCAGTACTTC
CASSAGEQETQYF
>.|.|TRBJ2-2|TRBV15
TGTGCCACCAGCAGAGATCACAACACCGGGGAGCTGTTTTTT
CATSRDHNTGELFF
>.|.|TRBJ2-2|TRBV7-2
TGTGCCAGCAGCAAGGGACAACCCGGGGCCGGGGAGCTGTTTTTT
CASSKGQPGAGELFF
>TRBD1|.|TRBJ1-2|TRBV6-6
TGTGCCAGCAGCCCTGCGACAGGGAACTATGGCTACACCTTC
CASSPATGNYGYTF
>.|once|TRBJ2-1|TRBV6-1
TGTGCCAGCATACGAGCGGAGGTGTCAAACAATGAGCAGTTCTTC
CASIRAEVSNNEQFF
>.|.|TRBJ1-3|TRBV18
TGTGCCAGCTCAGCCACCGTACTGTCATCGAGGGGAAACACCATATATTTT
CASSATVLSSRGNTIYF
>.|.|TRBJ2-1|TRBV5-1
TGCGCCAGCAGCTTGCTCCCTAGCGATGAGCAGTTCTTC
CASSLLPSDEQFF
>TRBD2|.|TRBJ2-3|TRBV2
TGTGCCAGCAGTGAGACTAGCGGGAGAGTGGTGAGCACAGATACGCAGTATTTT
CASSETSGRVVSTDTQYF
>.|.|TRBJ2-1|TRBV7-8
TGTGCCAGCAGCTTACGAGCGGGTGAGCAGTTCTTC
CASSLRAGEQFF
>.|.|TRBJ1-4|TRBV6-5
TGTGCCAGCAGTTACCCCAGTGAAAAACTGTTTTTT
CASSYPSEKLFF
>TRBD2|.|TRBJ2-7|TRBV7-2
TGTGCCAGCAGCTATAGCGGGCAGGGCTACGAGCAGTACTTC
CASSYSGQGYEQYF
>.|.|TRBJ2-5|TRBV6-1
TGTGCCAGCAGTGGGGCAGGGTACCAAGAGACCCAGTACTTC
CASSGAGYQETQYF
>.|few|TRBJ1-1|TRBV30
TGTGCCTGGAGTGTAGGCGGAGGGCCAAACACTGAAGCTTTCTTT
CAWSVGGGPNTEAFF
>.|few|TRBJ1-1|TRBV20-1
TGCAGTGTATTAGAGAACACTGAAGCTTTCTTT
CSVLENTEAFF
>.|.|TRBJ2-3|TRBV7-9
TGTGCCAGCAAAAGCGGTAGCACAGATACGCAGTATTTT
CASKSGSTDTQYF
>TRBD2|.|TRBJ2-1|TRBV7-9
TGTGCCAGCAGCGGTCACGGGAGGGCCTCCAATGAGCAGTTCTTC
CASSGHGRASNEQFF
>.|.|TRBJ1-5|TRBV5-6
TGTGCCAGCAGCTCGCAACTGATGGGGTATCAGCCCCAGCATTTT
CASSSQLMGYQPQHF
>.|.|TRBJ2-2|TRBV2
TGTGCCAGCAGTGACTCCAGGGGCGCCGGGGAGCTGTTTTTT
CASSDSRGAGELFF
>TRBD1|.|TRBJ1-1|TRBV2
TGTGCCAGCAGGGGGGGACAGGGAGTTGTGAACACTGAAGCTTTCTTT
CASRGGQGVVNTEAFF
>TRBD1|.|TRBJ2-1|TRBV5-4
TGTGCCAGCAGCTTGCCGGGACAGGGCGGCAATGAGCAGTTCTTC
CASSLPGQGGNEQFF
>.|.|TRBJ2-7|TRBV28
TGTGCCAGCCGATTGTCATACGAGCAGTACTTC
CASRLSYEQYF
>TRBD2|.|TRBJ2-3|TRBV19
TGTGCCAGTAGTCCACGAGGGGGACTAGTTGCGCAGTATTTT
CASSPRGGLVAQYF
>TRBD1|.|TRBJ1-1|TRBV4-1
TGCGCCAGCAGCCAGGGACAGGGGAACACTGAAGCTTTCTTT
CASSQGQGNTEAFF
>.|once|TRBJ1-3|TRBV19
TGTGCCAGTAGTATTGGACAAACCTCTGGAAACACCATATATTTT
CASSIGQTSGNTIYF
>.|.|TRBJ2-7|TRBV10-3
TGTGCCATCAGCACGTCTAGCGACGGCTACGAGCAGTACTTC
CAISTSSDGYEQYF
>TRBD2|.|TRBJ2-3|TRBV4-1
TGCGCCAGCAGCCAAGCCAGGACTAGTTTAACAGATACGCAGTATTTT
CASSQARTSLTDTQYF
>.|.|TRBJ2-1|TRBV18
TGTGCCAGCTCACCACCAGCCGCGAACAATGAGCAGTTCTTC
CASSPPAANNEQFF
>.|.|TRBJ1-1|TRBV7-6
TGTGCCAGCAGACCCGACCTAGCTGAAGCTTTCTTT
CASRPDLAEAFF
>.|.|TRBJ2-3|TRBV7-3
TGTGCCAGCAGCTTAAGCGGGCGGGACCCAGATACGCAGTATTTT
CASSLSGRDPDTQYF
>.|.|TRBJ2-4|TRBV18
TGTGCCAGCTCACCACAGGAGATTAAAAACATTCAGTACTTC
CASSPQEIKNIQYF
>TRBD2|.|TRBJ2-2|TRBV13
TGTGCCAGCAGCACAACCATGGGACTAGCGGGAGTAGGCACCGGGGAGCTGTTTTTT
CASSTTMGLAGVGTGELFF
>.|.|TRBJ1-3|TRBV30
TGTGCCTGGAGTCGGGCGGGAGTTAGCTCTGGAAACACCATATATTTT
CAWSRAGVSSGNTIYF
>TRBD1|once|TRBJ2-7|TRBV7-9
TGTGCCAGCAGCGACAGCCCGGGACAGGGCTCCTACGAGCAGTACTTC
CASSDSPGQGSYEQYF
>TRBD1|.|TRBJ1-4|TRBV18
TGTGCCAGCTCACCCCGGCAACTAGGACAGGGGACAACTAATGAAAAACTGTTTTTT
CASSPRQLGQGTTNEKLFF
>.|.|TRBJ1-5|TRBV16
TGTGCCAGCAGCCACTCACAGGGCAGGGTAGGAGCTTATAGCAATCAGCCCCAGCATTTT
CASSHSQGRVGAYSNQPQHF
>TRBD2|.|TRBJ2-3|TRBV14
TGTGCCAGCAGCCGCTGGACTAGCGGGATGGGCACAGATACGCAGTATTTT
CASSRWTSGMGTDTQYF
>.|.|TRBJ1-1|TRBV7-2
TGTGCCAGCAGCCCCTCGGCAGGCCCCGAATGGAACACTGAAGCTTTCTTT
CASSPSAGPEWNTEAFF